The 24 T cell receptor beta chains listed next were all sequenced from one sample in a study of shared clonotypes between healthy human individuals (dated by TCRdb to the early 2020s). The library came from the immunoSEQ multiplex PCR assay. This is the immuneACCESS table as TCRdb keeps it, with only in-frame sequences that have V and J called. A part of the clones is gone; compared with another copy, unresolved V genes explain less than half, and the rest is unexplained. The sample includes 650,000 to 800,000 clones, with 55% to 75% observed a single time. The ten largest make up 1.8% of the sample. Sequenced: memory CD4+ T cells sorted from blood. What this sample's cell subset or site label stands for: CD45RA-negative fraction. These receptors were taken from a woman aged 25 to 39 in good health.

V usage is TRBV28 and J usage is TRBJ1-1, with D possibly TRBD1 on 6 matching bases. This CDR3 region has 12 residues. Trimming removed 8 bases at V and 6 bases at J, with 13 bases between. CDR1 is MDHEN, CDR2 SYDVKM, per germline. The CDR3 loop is CASQTGAAEAFF. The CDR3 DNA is TGTGCCAGCCAGACAGGCGCAGCTGAAGCTTTCTTT.

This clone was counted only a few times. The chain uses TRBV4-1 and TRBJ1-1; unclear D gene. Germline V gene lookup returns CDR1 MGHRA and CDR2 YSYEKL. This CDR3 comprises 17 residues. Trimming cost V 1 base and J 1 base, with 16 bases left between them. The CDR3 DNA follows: TGCGCCAGCAGCCAAGCTTCGTTTCTAGGGTCGAACACTGAAGCTTTCTTT. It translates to CASSQASFLGSNTEAFF.

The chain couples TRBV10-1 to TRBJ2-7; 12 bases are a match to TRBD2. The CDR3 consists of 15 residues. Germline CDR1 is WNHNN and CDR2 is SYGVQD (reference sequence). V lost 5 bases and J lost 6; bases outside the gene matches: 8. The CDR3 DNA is TGCGCCAGCAGTCGACTAGCGGGAGAAGGTGGCGAGCAGTACTTC. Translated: CASSRLAGEGGEQYF.

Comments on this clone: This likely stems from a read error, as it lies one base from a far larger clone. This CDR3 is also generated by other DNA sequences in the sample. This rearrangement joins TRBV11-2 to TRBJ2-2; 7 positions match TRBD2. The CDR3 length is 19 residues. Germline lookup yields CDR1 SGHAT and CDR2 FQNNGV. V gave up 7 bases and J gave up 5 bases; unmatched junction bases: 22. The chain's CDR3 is CASIRGPQRDLARTGELFF. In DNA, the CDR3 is TGTGCCAGCATCCGAGGGCCCCAGCGGGATCTTGCTAGGACCGGGGAGCTGTTTTTT.

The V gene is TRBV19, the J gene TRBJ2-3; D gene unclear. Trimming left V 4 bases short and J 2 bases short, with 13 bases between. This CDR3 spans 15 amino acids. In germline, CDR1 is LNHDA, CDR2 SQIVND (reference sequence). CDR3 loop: CASSTRGELTDTQYF. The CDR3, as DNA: TGTGCCAGTAGTACGCGCGGAGAACTCACAGATACGCAGTATTTT.

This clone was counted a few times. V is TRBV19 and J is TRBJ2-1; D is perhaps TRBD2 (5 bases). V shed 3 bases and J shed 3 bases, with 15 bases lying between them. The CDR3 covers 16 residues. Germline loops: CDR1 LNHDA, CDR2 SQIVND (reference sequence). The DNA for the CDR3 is TGTGCCAGTAGTATCGGGATAAGATCCCACTACAATGAGCAGTTCTTC. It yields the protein CASSIGIRSHYNEQFF. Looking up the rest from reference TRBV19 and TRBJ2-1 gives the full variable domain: DGGITQSPKYLFRKEGQNVTLSCEQNLNHDAMYWYRQDPGQGLRLIYYSQIVNDFQKGDIAEGYSVSREKKESFPLTVTSAQKNPTAFYLCASSIGIRSHYNEQFFGPGTRLTVL.

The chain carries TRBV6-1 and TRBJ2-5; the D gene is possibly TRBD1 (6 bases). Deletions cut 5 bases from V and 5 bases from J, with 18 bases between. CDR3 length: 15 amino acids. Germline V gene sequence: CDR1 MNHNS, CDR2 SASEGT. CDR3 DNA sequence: TGTGCCAGCAGTAGATACAGGGCCCAGGGCGAGACCCAGTACTTC. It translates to CASSRYRAQGETQYF.

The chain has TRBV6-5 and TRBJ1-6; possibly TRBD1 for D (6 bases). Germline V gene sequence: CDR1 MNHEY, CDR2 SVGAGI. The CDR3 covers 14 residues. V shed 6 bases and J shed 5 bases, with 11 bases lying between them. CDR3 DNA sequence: TGTGCCAGCAGGGAGGGGGTAAATAATTCACCCCTCCACTTT. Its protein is CASREGVNNSPLHF.

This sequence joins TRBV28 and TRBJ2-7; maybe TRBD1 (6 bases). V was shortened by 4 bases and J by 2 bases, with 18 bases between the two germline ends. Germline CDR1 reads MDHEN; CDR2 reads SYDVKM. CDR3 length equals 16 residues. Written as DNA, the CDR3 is TGTGCCAGCAGTTCATCGGGAACAGGGTTGACCTACGAGCAGTACTTC. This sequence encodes CASSSSGTGLTYEQYF.

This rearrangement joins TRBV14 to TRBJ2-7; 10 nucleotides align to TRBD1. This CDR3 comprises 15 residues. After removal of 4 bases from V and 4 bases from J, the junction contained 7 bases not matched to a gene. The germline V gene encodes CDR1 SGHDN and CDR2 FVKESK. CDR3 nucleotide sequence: TGTGCCAGCAGCCTAAAGGGGACAGGGGCTTACGAGCAGTACTTC. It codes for CASSLKGTGAYEQYF. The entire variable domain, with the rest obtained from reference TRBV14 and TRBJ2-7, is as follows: EAGVTQFPSHSVIEKGQTVTLRCDPISGHDNLYWYRRVMGKEIKFLLHFVKESKQDESGMPNNRFLAERTGGTYSTLKVQPAELEDSGVYFCASSLKGTGAYEQYFGPGTRLTVT.

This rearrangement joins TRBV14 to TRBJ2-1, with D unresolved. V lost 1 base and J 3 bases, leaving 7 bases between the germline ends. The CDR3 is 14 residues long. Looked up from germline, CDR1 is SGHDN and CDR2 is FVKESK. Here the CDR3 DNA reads TGTGCCAGCAGCCAAGGGTCCCGCTACAATGAGCAGTTCTTC. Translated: CASSQGSRYNEQFF.

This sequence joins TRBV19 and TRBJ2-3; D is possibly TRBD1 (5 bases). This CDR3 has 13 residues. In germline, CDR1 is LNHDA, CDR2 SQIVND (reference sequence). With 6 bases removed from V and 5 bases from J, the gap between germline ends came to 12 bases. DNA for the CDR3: TGTGCCAGTAGCTACGTCACAGGAGATACGCAGTATTTT. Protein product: CASSYVTGDTQYF.

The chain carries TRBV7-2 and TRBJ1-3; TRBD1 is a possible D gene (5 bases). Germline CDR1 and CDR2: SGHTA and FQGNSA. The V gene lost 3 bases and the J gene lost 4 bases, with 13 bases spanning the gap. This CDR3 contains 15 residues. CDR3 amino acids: CASSLGPHQGNTIYF. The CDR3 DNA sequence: TGTGCCAGCAGCTTGGGACCGCATCAAGGAAACACCATATATTTT.

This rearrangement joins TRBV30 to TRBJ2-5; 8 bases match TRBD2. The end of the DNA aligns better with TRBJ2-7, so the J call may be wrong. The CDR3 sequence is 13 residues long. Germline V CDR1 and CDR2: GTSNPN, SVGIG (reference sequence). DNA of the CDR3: TGTGCCTGGAGTGGGGGCGGGAGGCACGAGCAGTACTTC. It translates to CAWSGGGRHEQYF.

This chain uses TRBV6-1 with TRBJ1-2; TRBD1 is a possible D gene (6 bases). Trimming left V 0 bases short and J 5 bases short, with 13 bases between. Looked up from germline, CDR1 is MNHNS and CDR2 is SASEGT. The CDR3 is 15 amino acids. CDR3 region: CASSEAGTTVYGYTF. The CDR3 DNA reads TGTGCCAGCAGTGAAGCAGGGACAACTGTTTATGGCTACACCTTC.

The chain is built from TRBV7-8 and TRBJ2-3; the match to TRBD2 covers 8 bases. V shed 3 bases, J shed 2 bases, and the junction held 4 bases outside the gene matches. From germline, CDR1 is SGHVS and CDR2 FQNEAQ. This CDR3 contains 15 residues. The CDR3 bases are TGTGCCAGCAGCTTTCGGGAGGGAACCACAGATACGCAGTATTTT. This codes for CASSFREGTTDTQYF.

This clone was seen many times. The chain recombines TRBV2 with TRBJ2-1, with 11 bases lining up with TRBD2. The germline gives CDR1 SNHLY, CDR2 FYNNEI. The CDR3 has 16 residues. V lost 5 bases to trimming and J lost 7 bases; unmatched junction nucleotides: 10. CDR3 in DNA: TGTGCCAGCAGTCGACTAGCGGGGCCTCGGGGGAATGAGCAGTTCTTC. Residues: CASSRLAGPRGNEQFF. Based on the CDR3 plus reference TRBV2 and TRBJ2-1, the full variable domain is EPEVTQTPSHQVTQMGQEVILRCVPISNHLYFYWYRQILGQKVEFLVSFYNNEISEKSEIFDDQFSVERPDGSNFTLKIRSTKLEDSAMYFCASSRLAGPRGNEQFFGPGTRLTVL.

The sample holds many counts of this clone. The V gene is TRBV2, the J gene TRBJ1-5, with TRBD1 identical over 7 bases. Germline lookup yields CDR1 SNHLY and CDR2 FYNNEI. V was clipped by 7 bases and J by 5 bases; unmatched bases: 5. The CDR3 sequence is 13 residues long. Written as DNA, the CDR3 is TGTGCCAGCACCGCAGGGGGGTATCAGCCCCAGCATTTT. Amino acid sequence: CASTAGGYQPQHF.

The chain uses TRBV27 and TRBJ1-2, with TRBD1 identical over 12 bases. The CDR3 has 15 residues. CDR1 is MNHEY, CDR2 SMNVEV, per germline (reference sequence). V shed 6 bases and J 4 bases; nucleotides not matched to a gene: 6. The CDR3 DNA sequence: TGTGCCAGCAGATCCGGGACAGGGGGCTCCTATGGCTACACCTTC. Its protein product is CASRSGTGGSYGYTF.

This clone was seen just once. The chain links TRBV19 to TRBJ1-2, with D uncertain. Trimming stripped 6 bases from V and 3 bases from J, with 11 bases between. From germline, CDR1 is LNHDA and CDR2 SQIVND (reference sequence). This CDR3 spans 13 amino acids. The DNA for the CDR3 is TGTGCCAGTAGGAAGCCCGGCGACTATGGCTACACCTTC. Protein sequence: CASRKPGDYGYTF.

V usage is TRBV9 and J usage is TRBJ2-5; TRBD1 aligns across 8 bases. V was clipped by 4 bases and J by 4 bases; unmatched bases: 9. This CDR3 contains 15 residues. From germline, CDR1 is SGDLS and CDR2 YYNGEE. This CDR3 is CASSPSRTGRETQYF. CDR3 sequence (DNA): TGTGCCAGCAGCCCGAGCAGGACAGGGAGAGAGACCCAGTACTTC. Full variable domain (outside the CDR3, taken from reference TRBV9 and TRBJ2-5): DSGVTQTPKHLITATGQRVTLRCSPRSGDLSVYWYQQSLDQGLQFLIQYYNGEERAKGNILERFSAQQFPDLHSELNLSSLELGDSALYFCASSPSRTGRETQYFGPGTRLLVL.

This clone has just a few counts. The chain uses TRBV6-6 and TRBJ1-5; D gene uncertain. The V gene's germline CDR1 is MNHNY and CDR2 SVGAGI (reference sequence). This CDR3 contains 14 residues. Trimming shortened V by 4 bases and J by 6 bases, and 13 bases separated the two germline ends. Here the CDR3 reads CASSSAVGSQPQHF. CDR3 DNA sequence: TGTGCCAGCAGTTCCGCAGTGGGCAGTCAGCCCCAGCATTTT.

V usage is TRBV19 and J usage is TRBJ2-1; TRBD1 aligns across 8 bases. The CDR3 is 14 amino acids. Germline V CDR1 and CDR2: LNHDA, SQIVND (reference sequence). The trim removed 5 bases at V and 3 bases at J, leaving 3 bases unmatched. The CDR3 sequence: CASSDGQGYNEQFF. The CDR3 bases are TGTGCCAGTAGTGACGGACAGGGCTACAATGAGCAGTTCTTC.

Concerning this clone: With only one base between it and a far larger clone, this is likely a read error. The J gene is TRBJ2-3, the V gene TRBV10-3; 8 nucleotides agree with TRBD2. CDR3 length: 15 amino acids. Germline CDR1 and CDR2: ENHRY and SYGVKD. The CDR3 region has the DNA TGTGCCATCAGTGGTGGGAGCGGGAGTTGGGATATGCAGTATTTT. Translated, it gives CAISGGSGSWDMQYF.